The 26 T cell receptor beta chains given below trace back to one sample, sequenced in a study of blood T cell repertoires in COVID-19. Profiled with immunoSEQ multiplex PCR; TCRdb holds only in-frame clones, not every one. The data show around 59,000 clones, 65% to 80% seen once. Sequencing used peripheral blood. These receptors were taken from a human donor in a cohort sampled during active COVID-19.

V usage is TRBV5-5 and J usage is TRBJ2-5; 8 bases are a match to TRBD2. This CDR3 has 15 amino acids. With 3 bases clipped from V and 2 bases from J, the junction kept 6 bases outside the gene matches. Germline V lookup: CDR1 SGHKS, CDR2 YYEKEE (reference sequence). CDR3 sequence (DNA): TGTGCCAGCAGCTACTGGACTAGCTTACAAGAGACCCAGTACTTC. Amino acid sequence: CASSYWTSLQETQYF.

This clone was counted between two and nine times. The chain joins TRBV27 to TRBJ2-7, with 7 bases aligning to TRBD1. Looked up from germline, CDR1 is MNHEY and CDR2 is SMNVEV (reference sequence). V was pared by 1 base and J by 3 bases, with 3 bases of the junction left unmatched. CDR3 length: 14 amino acids. CDR3 nucleotides: TGTGCCAGCAGTTTATGGGACAGATTCTACGAGCAGTACTTC. This gives the protein CASSLWDRFYEQYF.

The gene calls are TRBV25-1 and TRBJ1-1; D is unresolved. The CDR3 runs to 14 residues. Germline CDR1 is MGHDK and CDR2 is SYGVNS. V was pared by 5 bases and J by 5 bases, with 15 bases between. The CDR3 DNA follows: TGTGCCAGCAGTCCCGGGCGGGGTGGTACTGAAGCTTTCTTT. Its translation is CASSPGRGGTEAFF.

This clone was found a few times. The chain uses TRBV19 and TRBJ2-3, with TRBD2 as a possible D gene (6 bases). CDR3 length equals 15 residues. Germline-derived CDR1 and CDR2 are LNHDA and SQIVND (reference sequence). V was cut by 3 bases and J by 6 bases, with 16 bases left in between. In DNA, the CDR3 is TGTGCCAGTAGTATCCGGACTAAGGGCATGGATACGCAGTATTTT. This encodes CASSIRTKGMDTQYF.

On this clone: The identical CDR3 is also encoded by other nucleotide sequences in the sample. CDR3 nucleotide sequence: TGTGCCAGCAGTTTCTTTTTGTATCAGCCCCAGCATTTT. It specifies CASSFFLYQPQHF. The rearrangement links TRBV28 to TRBJ1-5; D is unresolved. The V end was cut by 3 bases, the J end by 5 bases, with 8 bases between. CDR1 and CDR2 from the germline V gene are MDHEN and SYDVKM. CDR3 length: 13 amino acids.

The chain carries TRBV18 and TRBJ2-7, with 7 bases identical to TRBD2. This CDR3 contains 14 residues. The J segment lost 0 bases and the V segment lost 5 bases, leaving 4 bases of the junction unmatched. CDR1 and CDR2 from the germline V gene are KGHSH and LQKENI. DNA for the CDR3: TGTGCCAGCTCAGAAGGACTAGACTCCTACGAGCAGTACTTC. It translates to CASSEGLDSYEQYF.

The rearrangement uses TRBV2 and TRBJ1-1; no definite D call. Trimming shortened V by 5 bases and J by 0 bases, and 7 bases separated the two germline ends. The germline CDR1 and CDR2 sequences are SNHLY and FYNNEI. The CDR3 extends over 13 amino acids. The CDR3 DNA is TGTGCCAGCAGTAGCACTATGAACACTGAAGCTTTCTTT. It codes for CASSSTMNTEAFF.

V gene TRBV29-1 combines with J gene TRBJ2-3; possible D gene TRBD2, 6 bases. CDR3 size: 15 residues. Germline loops: CDR1 SQVTM, CDR2 ANQGSEA. With 5 bases removed from V and 0 bases from J, the gap between germline ends came to 15 bases. CDR3 sequence reads: CSVRAGLTSTDTQYF. Written as DNA, the CDR3 is TGCAGCGTTCGGGCCGGACTAACTAGCACAGATACGCAGTATTTT.

Here the CDR3 reads CASSLAELAQETQYF. DNA of the CDR3: TGTGCCAGCAGCTTAGCGGAACTAGCGCAAGAGACCCAGTACTTC. The chain joins TRBV7-9 to TRBJ2-5, with 7 bases aligning to TRBD2. CDR1 is SEHNR and CDR2 is FQNEAQ in the germline V gene (reference sequence). This CDR3 comprises 15 residues. V trimming: 0 bases; J trimming: 2 bases; junction bases outside the gene matches: 3.

V is TRBV6-5 and J is TRBJ2-2, with TRBD1 identical over 11 bases. CDR1 is MNHEY and CDR2 is SVGAGI in the germline V gene. The V gene end was trimmed by 5 bases and the J gene end by 6 bases; junction bases not matched to a gene: 2. The CDR3 is 14 residues long. The CDR3 DNA sequence: TGTGCCAGCAGTAGGACAGGGGGCTCCGGGGAGCTGTTTTTT. Translated: CASSRTGGSGELFF.

The table lists this clone with a few counts. Its ends do not fully match the called genes, so a read error is possible. J is TRBJ2-1 and V is TRBV6-4; D possibly corresponds to TRBD2 (6 bases). This CDR3 region has 10 residues. CDR1 and CDR2 from the germline V gene are MRHNA and SNTAGT. This CDR3 reads CAYEGREQFF. The CDR3 region has the DNA TGCGCCTACGAAGGGAGGGAGCAGTTCTTC.

This clone was counted a few times. The chain recombines TRBV24-1 with TRBJ2-7, with D possibly being TRBD1 (6 bases). This CDR3 comprises 13 residues. Germline CDR1 reads KGHDR; CDR2 reads SFDVKD. Trimming left V 7 bases short and J 7 bases short, with 16 bases between. The CDR3 spells CATSPTTGREQYF. CDR3 nucleotide sequence: TGTGCCACCAGCCCAACTACAGGGCGGGAGCAGTACTTC.

In DNA form, the CDR3 reads TGTGCCAGCAGTCCCCCTAATCAGCCCCAGCATTTT. This gives the protein CASSPPNQPQHF. J is TRBJ1-5 and V is TRBV6-5; D is undetermined. Germline CDR1 is MNHEY and CDR2 is SVGAGI. The CDR3 totals 12 residues. V dropped 5 bases and J dropped 4 bases, with 6 bases sitting between them.

The chain carries TRBV6-5 and TRBJ2-1; TRBD2 might be the D (6 bases). The CDR3 extends over 16 amino acids. Germline-derived CDR1 and CDR2 are MNHEY and SVGAGI. V was cut by 2 bases and J by 0 bases, with 11 bases left in between. The CDR3 loop is CASSYLAPSSYNEQFF. DNA of the CDR3: TGTGCCAGCAGTTACCTAGCGCCTTCCTCCTACAATGAGCAGTTCTTC.

The genes are TRBV6-5 and TRBJ1-1; 7 nucleotides line up with TRBD1. J gave up 3 bases and V 8 bases, and 12 bases lay outside the gene matches. The CDR3 contains 15 residues. Germline V gene sequence: CDR1 MNHEY, CDR2 SVGAGI. CDR3 nucleotide sequence: TGTGCCAGCGGCGAATTGGGCAGGGGGGACACTGAAGCTTTCTTT. This gives the protein CASGELGRGDTEAFF.

The chain recombines TRBV6-5 with TRBJ2-7; 9 bases fit TRBD1. V was pared by 6 bases and J by 2 bases, with 5 bases of the junction left unmatched. The germline V gene encodes CDR1 MNHEY and CDR2 SVGAGI. This CDR3 has 14 residues. For the CDR3, the DNA is TGTGCCAGCAGCACCGGACAGGGGCCCTACGAGCAGTACTTC. As protein: CASSTGQGPYEQYF.

The rearrangement links TRBV2 to TRBJ1-5; D remains ambiguous. CDR1 is SNHLY, CDR2 FYNNEI, per germline. CDR3 size: 14 residues. Trimming shortened V by 4 bases and J by 5 bases, and 12 bases separated the two germline ends. CDR3 DNA: TGTGCCAGCAGTGTCGAGTTGGGAGATCAGCCCCAGCATTTT. It translates to CASSVELGDQPQHF.

This clone was recorded a few times. V is TRBV19 and J is TRBJ1-2; maybe TRBD1 (5 bases). The V end was cut by 6 bases, the J end by 8 bases, with 25 bases between. Germline V CDR1 and CDR2: LNHDA, SQIVND (reference sequence). The length of the CDR3 is 16 residues. The CDR3, as DNA: TGTGCCAGTAGCAACACCCAAATCGGTGGGGGAGGAGGCTACACCTTC. Amino acid sequence: CASSNTQIGGGGGYTF.

The V gene is TRBV5-1, the J gene TRBJ2-1, with 8 positions matching TRBD2. The germline CDR1 and CDR2 sequences are SGHRS and YFSETQ. After removal of 2 bases from V and 2 bases from J, the junction contained 3 bases not matched to a gene. This CDR3 region has 15 residues. The CDR3 region has the DNA TGCGCCAGCAGCTTAACGGGGGGGCCCTACAATGAGCAGTTCTTC. The encoded protein is CASSLTGGPYNEQFF.

V gene TRBV28 combines with J gene TRBJ1-6; D not certain. In germline, CDR1 is MDHEN, CDR2 SYDVKM. The CDR3 totals 12 residues. Trimming left V 6 bases short and J 10 bases short, with 10 bases between. The CDR3 sequence is CASRTQPSPLHF. The CDR3 DNA reads TGTGCCAGCAGGACTCAACCGTCACCCCTCCACTTT.

The rearrangement uses TRBV14 and TRBJ2-2; no clear D. The CDR3 length is 17 residues. Trimming stripped 3 bases from V and 3 bases from J, with 17 bases between. Germline V gene data show CDR1 as SGHDN and CDR2 as FVKESK. The CDR3 protein is CASSQSPSSLDTGELFF. The CDR3 bases are TGTGCCAGCAGCCAGTCCCCAAGCTCCCTTGACACCGGGGAGCTGTTTTTT.

This chain joins TRBV28 and TRBJ1-6; D not resolved. V was cut by 4 bases and J by 14 bases, with 9 bases left in between. In germline, CDR1 is MDHEN, CDR2 SYDVKM. The CDR3 sequence is 11 residues long. The CDR3 sequence is CASSSLDSLHF. CDR3 nucleotide sequence: TGTGCCAGCAGTTCCCTCGACTCCCTCCACTTT.

The chain joins TRBV27 to TRBJ1-1; unclear D gene. CDR1 MNHEY and CDR2 SMNVEV come from the germline V gene (reference sequence). Trimming stripped 7 bases from V and 3 bases from J, with 6 bases between. This CDR3 contains 11 residues. CDR3 sequence: CASIGYTEAFF. CDR3 bases: TGTGCCAGCATCGGGTACACTGAAGCTTTCTTT.

The chain is built from TRBV2 and TRBJ2-7; 10 bases are a match to TRBD1. V shed 6 bases and J 5 bases; nucleotides not matched to a gene: 7. This CDR3 region has 14 residues. Per germline, CDR1 SNHLY and CDR2 FYNNEI. Here the CDR3 reads CASSRTGGIDEQYF. DNA for the CDR3: TGTGCCAGCAGCAGGACAGGGGGTATAGACGAGCAGTACTTC.

This clone was recorded once. The chain couples TRBV7-6 to TRBJ2-7, with 9 bases lining up with TRBD2. Germline loops: CDR1 SGHVS, CDR2 FNYEAQ. The CDR3 loop spans 15 amino acids. Germline trimming cut 1 base from V and 4 bases from J; bases unmatched to any gene: 5. CDR3 sequence (DNA): TGTGCCAGCAGCTTAGGAGGTAGCGGGAGTTACGAGCAGTACTTC. As protein: CASSLGGSGSYEQYF.

CDR3 DNA: TGTGCCACCAGTCCGGGAGGGTACGTAGGGCAGCCCCAGCATTTT. It translates to CATSPGGYVGQPQHF. The chain combines TRBV24-1 with TRBJ1-5; D remains ambiguous. CDR1 and CDR2 (germline): KGHDR, SFDVKD. CDR3 length equals 15 residues. Deletions cut 6 bases from V and 7 bases from J, with 18 bases between.